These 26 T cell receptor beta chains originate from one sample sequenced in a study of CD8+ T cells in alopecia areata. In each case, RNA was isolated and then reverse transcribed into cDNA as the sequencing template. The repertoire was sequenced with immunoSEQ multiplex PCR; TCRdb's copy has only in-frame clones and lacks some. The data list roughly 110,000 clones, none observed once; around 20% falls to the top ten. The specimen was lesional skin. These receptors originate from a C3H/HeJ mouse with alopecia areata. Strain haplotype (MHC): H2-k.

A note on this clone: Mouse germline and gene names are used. CDR3 protein: CASSHRVWGGLYEQYF. The covered CDR3 bases are TGTGCCAGCAGTCACCGGGTCTGGGGGGGGCTTTAT. J is TRBJ2-7 and V is TRBV19; 9 positions agree with TRBD2. The read halts 4 residues ahead of the CDR3 end, with the missing end drawn from the germline J gene. In germline, CDR1 is FNHDT, CDR2 SITEND (reference sequence). The CDR3 covers 16 residues.

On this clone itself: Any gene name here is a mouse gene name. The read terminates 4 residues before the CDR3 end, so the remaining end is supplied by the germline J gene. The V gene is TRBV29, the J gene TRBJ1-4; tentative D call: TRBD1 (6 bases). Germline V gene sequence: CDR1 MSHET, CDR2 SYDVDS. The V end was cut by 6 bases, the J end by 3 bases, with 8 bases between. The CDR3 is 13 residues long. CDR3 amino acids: CASRRDTNERLFF. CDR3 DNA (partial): TGTGCTAGCAGACGGGACACCAACGAA. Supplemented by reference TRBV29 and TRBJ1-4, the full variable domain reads DMKVTQMPRYLIKRMGENVLLECGQDMSHETMYWYRQDPGLGLQLIYISYDVDSNSEGDIPKGYRVSRKKREHFSLILDSAKTNQTSVYFCASRRDTNERLFFGHGTKLSVL.

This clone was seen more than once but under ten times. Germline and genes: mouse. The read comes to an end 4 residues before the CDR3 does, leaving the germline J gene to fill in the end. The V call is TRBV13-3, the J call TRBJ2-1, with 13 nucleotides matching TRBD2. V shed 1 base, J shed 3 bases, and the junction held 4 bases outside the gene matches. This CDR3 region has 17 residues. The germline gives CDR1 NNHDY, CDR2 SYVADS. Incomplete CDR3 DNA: TGTGCCAGCAGTGATTCCGGGACTGGGGGGGTCTATGCT. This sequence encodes CASSDSGTGGVYA. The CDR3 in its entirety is CASSDSGTGGVYAEQFF.

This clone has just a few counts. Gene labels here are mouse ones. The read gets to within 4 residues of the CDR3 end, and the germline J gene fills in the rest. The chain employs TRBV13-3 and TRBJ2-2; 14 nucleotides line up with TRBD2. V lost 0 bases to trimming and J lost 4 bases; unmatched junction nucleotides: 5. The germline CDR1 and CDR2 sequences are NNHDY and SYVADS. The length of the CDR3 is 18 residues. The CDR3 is CASSDAPGTGGATGQLYF. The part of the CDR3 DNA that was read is TGTGCCAGCAGTGATGCACCTGGGACTGGGGGGGCCACCGGG.

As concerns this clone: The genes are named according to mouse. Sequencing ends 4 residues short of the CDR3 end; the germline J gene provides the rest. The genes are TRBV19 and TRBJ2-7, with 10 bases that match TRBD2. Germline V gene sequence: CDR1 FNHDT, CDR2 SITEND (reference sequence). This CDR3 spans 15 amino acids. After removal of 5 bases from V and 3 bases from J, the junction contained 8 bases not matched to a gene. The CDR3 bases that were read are TGTGCCAGCAGCCGTGACTGGGGGGTCCACTAT. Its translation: CASSRDWGVHY. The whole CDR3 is CASSRDWGVHYEQYF.

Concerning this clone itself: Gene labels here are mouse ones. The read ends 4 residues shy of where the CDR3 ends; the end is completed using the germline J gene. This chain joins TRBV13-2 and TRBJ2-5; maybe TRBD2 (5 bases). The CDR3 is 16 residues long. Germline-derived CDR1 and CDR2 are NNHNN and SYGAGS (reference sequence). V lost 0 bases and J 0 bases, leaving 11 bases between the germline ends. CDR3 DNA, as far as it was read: TGTGCCAGCGGTGATGCTCTGGGCCTTAACCAAGAC. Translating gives CASGDALGLNQD. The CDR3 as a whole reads CASGDALGLNQDTQYF.

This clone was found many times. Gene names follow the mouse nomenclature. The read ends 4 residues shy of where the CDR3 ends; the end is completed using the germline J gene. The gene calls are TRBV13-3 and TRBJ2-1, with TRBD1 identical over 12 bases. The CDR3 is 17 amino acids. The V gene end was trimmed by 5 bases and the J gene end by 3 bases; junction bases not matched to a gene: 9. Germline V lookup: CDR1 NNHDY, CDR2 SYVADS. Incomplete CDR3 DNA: TGTGCCAGCAGACTGGGACAGGGGGCCTGGGGCTATGCT. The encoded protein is CASRLGQGAWGYA. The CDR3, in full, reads CASRLGQGAWGYAEQFF.

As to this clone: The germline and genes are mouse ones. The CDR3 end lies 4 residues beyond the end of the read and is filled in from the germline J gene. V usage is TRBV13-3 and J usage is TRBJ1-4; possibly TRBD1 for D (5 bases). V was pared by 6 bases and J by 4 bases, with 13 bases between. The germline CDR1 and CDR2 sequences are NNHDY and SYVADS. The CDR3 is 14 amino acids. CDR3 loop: CASNSGTYNERLFF. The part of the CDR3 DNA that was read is TGTGCCAGCAACTCCGGGACTTACAACGAA.

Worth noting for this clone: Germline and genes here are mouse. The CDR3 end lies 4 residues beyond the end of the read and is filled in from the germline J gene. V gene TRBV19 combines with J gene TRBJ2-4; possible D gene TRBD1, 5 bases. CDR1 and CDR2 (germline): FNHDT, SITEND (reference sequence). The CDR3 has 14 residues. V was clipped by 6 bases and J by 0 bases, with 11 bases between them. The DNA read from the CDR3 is TGTGCCAGCACCCCGGACATTAGTCAAAAC. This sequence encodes CASTPDISQN. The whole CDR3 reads CASTPDISQNTLYF.

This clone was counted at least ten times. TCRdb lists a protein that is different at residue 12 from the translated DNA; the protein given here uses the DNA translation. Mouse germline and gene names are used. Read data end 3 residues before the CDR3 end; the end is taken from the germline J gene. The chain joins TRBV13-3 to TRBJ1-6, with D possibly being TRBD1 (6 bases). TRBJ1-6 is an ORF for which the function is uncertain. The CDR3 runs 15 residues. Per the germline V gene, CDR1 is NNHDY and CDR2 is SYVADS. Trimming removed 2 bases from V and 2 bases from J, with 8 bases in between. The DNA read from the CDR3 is TGTGCCAGCAGTGAAGGGGGAACCTATAATTCGCCC. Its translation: CASSEGGTYNSP. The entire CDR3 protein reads CASSEGGTYNSPLYF.

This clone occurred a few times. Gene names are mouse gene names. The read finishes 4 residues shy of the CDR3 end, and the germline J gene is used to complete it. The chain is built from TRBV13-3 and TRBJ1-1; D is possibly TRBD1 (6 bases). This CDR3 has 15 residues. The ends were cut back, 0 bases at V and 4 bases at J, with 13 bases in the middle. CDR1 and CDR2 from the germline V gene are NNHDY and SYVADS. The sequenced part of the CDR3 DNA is TGTGCCAGCAGTGATGCCGTGGACAGTGGCACA. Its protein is CASSDAVDSGT. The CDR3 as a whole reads CASSDAVDSGTEVFF.

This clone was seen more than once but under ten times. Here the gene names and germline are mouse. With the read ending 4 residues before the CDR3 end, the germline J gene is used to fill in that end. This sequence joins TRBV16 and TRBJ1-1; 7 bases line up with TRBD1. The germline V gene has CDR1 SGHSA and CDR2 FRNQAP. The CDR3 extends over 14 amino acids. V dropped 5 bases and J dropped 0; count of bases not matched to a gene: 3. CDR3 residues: CASSRDRANTEVFF. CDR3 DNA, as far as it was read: TGTGCAAGCAGCCGGGACAGAGCAAACACA.

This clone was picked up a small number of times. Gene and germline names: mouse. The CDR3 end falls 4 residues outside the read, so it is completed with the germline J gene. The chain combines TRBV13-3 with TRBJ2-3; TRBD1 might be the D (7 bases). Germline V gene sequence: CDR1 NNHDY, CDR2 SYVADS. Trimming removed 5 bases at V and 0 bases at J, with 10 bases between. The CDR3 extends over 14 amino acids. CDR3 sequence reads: CASRGGQSAETLYF. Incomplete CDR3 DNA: TGTGCCAGCAGGGGGGGACAGAGTGCAGAA.

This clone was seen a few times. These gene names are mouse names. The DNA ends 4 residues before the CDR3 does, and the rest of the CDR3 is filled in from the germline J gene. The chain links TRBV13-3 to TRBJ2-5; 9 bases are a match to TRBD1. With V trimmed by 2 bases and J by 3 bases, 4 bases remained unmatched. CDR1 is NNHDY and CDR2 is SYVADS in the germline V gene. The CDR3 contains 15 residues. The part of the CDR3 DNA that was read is TGTGCCAGCAGTGACCGGGGACAGGGTCAAGAC. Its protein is CASSDRGQGQD. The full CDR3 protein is CASSDRGQGQDTQYF.

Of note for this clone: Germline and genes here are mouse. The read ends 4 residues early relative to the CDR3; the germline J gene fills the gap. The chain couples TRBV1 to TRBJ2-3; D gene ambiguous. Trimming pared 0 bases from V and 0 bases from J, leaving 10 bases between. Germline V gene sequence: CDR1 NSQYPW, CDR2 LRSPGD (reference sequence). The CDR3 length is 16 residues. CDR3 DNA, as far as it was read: TGCACCTGCAGTGCAGATATCCACAGTAGTGCAGAA. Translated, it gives CTCSADIHSSAE. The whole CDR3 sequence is CTCSADIHSSAETLYF.

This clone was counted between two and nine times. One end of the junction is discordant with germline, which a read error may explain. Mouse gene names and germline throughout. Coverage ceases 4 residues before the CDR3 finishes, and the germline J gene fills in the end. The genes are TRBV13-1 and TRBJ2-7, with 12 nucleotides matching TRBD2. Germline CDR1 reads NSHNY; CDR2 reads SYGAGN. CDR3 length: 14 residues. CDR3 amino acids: CSSSNRDWGDEQYF. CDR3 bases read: TGTTCCAGCAGCAATAGGGACTGGGGGGAT.

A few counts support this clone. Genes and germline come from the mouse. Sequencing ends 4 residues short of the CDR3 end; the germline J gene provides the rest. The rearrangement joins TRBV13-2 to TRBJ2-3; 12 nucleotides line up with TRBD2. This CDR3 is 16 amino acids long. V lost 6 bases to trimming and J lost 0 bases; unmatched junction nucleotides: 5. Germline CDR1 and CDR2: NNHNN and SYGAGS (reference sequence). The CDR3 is CASAPGLGGSAETLYF. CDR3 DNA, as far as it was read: TGTGCCAGCGCCCCGGGACTGGGGGGCAGTGCAGAA.

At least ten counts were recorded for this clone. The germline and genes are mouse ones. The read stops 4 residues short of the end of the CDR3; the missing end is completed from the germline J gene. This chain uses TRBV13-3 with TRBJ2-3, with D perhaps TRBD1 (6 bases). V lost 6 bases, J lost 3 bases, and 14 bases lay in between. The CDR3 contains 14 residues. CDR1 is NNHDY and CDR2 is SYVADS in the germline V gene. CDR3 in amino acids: CASKRQVGAETLYF. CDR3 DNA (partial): TGTGCCAGCAAACGACAGGTGGGGGCAGAA.

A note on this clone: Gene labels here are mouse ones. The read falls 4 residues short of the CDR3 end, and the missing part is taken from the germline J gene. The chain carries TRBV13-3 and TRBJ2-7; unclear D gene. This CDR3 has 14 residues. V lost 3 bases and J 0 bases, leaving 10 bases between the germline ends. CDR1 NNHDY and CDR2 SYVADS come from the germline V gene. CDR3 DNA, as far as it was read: TGTGCCAGCAGTGGCAGAAAAAGCTCCTAT. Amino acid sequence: CASSGRKSSY. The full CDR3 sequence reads CASSGRKSSYEQYF.

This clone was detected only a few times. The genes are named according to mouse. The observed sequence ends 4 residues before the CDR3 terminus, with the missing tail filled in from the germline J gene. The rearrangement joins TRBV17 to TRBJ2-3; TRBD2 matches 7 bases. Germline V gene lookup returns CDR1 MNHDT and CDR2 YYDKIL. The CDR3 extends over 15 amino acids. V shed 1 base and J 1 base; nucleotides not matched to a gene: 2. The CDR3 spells CASSRALGGAETLYF. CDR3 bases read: TGTGCTAGCAGTAGAGCGCTGGGGGGTGCAGAA.

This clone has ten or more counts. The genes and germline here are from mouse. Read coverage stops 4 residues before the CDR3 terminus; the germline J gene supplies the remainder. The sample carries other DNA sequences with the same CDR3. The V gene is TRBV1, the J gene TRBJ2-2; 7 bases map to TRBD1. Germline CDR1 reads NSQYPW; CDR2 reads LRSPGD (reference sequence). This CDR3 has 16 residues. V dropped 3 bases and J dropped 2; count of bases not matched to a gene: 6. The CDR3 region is CTCSAPDRANTGQLYF. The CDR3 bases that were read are TGCACCTGCAGTGCGCCCGACAGGGCGAACACCGGG.

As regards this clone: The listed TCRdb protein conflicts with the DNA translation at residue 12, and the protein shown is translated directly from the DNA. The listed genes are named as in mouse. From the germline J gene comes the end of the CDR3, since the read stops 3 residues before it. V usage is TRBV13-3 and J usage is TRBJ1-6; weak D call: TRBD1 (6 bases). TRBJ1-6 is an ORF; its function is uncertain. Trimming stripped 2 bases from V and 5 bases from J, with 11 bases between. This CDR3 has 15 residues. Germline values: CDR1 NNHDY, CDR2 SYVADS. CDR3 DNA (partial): TGTGCCAGCAGTGAAGCAGGGGAGAATAATTCGCCC. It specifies CASSEAGENNSP. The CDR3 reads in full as CASSEAGENNSPLYF.

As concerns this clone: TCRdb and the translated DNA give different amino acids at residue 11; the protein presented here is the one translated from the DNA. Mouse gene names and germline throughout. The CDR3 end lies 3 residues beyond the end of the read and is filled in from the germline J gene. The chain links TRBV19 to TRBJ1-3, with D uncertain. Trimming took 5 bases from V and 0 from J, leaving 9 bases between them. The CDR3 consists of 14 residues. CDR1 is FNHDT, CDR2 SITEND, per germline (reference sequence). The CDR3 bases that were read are TGTGCCAGCAGCCACAGTAATTCTGGAAATACG. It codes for CASSHSNSGNT. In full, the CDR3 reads CASSHSNSGNTLYF.

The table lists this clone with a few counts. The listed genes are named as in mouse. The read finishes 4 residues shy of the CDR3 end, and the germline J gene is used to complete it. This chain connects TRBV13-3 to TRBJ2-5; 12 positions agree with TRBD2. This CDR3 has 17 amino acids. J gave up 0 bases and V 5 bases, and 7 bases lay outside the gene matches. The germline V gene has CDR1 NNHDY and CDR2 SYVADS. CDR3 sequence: CASSLDWGGKNQDTQYF. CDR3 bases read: TGTGCCAGCAGCCTCGACTGGGGGGGCAAGAACCAAGAC.

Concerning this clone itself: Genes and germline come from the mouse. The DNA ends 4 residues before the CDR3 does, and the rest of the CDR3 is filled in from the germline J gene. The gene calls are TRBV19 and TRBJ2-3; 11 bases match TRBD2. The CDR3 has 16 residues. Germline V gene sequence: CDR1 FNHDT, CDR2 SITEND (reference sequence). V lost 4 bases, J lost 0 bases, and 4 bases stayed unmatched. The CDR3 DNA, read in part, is TGTGCCAGCAGTCTCGGACTGGGGGGTAGTGCAGAA. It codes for CASSLGLGGSAE. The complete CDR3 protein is CASSLGLGGSAETLYF.

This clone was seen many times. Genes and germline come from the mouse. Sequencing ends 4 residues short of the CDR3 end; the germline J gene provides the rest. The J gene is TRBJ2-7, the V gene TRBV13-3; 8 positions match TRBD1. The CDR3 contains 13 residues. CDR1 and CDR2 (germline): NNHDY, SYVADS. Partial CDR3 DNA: TGTGCCAGCAAACACAGGGGGAGGGAT. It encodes CASKHRGRD. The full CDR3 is CASKHRGRDEQYF.